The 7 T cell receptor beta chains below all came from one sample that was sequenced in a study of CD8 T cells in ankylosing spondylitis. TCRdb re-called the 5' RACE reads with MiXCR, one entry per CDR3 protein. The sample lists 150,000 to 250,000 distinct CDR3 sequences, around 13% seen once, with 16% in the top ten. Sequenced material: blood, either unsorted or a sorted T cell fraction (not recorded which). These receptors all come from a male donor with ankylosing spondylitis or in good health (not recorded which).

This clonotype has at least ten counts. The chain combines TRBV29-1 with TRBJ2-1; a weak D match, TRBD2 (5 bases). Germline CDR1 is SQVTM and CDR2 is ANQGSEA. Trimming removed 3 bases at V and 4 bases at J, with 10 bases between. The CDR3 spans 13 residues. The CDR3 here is CSVEAGGYNEQFF. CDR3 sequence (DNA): TGCAGCGTTGAGGCGGGTGGTTACAATGAGCAGTTCTTC.

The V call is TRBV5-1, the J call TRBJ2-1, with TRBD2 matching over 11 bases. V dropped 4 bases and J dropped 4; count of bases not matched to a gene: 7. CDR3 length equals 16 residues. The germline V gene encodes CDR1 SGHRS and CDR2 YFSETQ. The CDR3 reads CASSGDGTSGYNEQFF. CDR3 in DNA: TGCGCCAGCAGCGGTGACGGGACTAGCGGATACAATGAGCAGTTCTTC.

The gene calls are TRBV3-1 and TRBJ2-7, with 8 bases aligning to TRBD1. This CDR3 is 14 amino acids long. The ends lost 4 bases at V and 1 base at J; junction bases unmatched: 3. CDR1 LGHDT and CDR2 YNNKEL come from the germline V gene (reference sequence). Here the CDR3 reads CASSPQGGSYEQYF. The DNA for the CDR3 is TGTGCCAGCAGCCCACAGGGGGGATCCTACGAGCAGTACTTC.

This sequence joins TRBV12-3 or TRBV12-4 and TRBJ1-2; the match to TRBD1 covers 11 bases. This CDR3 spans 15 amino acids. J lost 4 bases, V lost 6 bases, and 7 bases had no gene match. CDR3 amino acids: CASSAGTGGLYGYTF. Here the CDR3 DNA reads TGTGCCAGCAGCGCCGGGACAGGGGGGCTCTATGGCTACACCTTC.

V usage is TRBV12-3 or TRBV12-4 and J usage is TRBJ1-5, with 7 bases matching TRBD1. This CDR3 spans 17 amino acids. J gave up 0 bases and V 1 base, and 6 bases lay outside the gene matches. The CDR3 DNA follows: TGTGCCAGCAGTTTAGGGACAGGCCCCACTAGCAATCAGCCCCAGCATTTT. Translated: CASSLGTGPTSNQPQHF.

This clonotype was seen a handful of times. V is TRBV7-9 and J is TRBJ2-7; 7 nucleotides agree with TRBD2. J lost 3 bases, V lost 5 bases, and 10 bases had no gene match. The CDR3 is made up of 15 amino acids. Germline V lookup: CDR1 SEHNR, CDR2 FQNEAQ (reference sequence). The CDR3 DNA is TGTGCCAGCAGCCCTCCGGAGGGAGGGATCTACGAGCAGTACTTC. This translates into CASSPPEGGIYEQYF.

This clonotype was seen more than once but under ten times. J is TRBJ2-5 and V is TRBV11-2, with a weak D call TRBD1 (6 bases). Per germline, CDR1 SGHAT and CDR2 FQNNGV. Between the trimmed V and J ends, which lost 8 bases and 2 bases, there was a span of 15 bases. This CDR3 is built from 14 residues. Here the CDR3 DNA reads TGTGCCAGCGCTACCGGACAGCCACAAGAGACCCAGTACTTC. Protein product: CASATGQPQETQYF.